The 25 T cell receptor beta chains listed next were all sequenced from one sample in a study of shared T cell receptors in the human thymus. Clones were read by immunoSEQ multiplex PCR, and TCRdb kept only the in-frame ones, dropping some. The data hold hundreds of thousands of clones, with approximately 88% observed a single time. These records were also assigned to another study, of human thymus T cells.

The sequencing input was thymocytes. The receptors stem from a boy less than two years old with a congenital heart defect.

CDR3 coding DNA: TGTGCCAGCAATCTTAGGGCCCCTCTAGCGGGGTTAGCTTCCTACAATGAGCAGTTCTTC. Protein: CASNLRAPLAGLASYNEQFF. The chain carries TRBV27 and TRBJ2-1; 9 nucleotides agree with TRBD2. Trimming removed 7 bases from V and 1 base from J; junction bases left unmatched: 20. CDR3 size: 20 residues. Germline CDR1 and CDR2: MNHEY and SMNVEV (reference sequence).

This rearrangement joins TRBV11-1 to TRBJ2-7; TRBD1 matches at 10 bases. CDR1 SGHAT and CDR2 FQDESV come from the germline V gene (reference sequence). V dropped 1 base and J dropped 9; count of bases not matched to a gene: 12. CDR3 size: 16 residues. This CDR3 is CASSLGSGTGARWQYF. CDR3 DNA: TGTGCCAGCAGCTTAGGCTCTGGGACAGGGGCCCGATGGCAGTACTTC. The full variable domain, rest sourced from reference TRBV11-1 and TRBJ2-7, is EAEVAQSPRYKITEKSQAVAFWCDPISGHATLYWYRQILGQGPELLVQFQDESVVDDSQLPKDRFSAERLKGVDSTLKIQPAELGDSAMYLCASSLGSGTGARWQYFGPGTRLTVT.

The gene calls are TRBV19 and TRBJ1-5; 12 bases are shared with TRBD1. V lost 3 bases and J lost 4; bases outside the gene matches: 4. The CDR3 runs 16 residues. Per germline, CDR1 LNHDA and CDR2 SQIVND (reference sequence). For the CDR3, the DNA is TGTGCCAGTAGTATGGGACAGGGGGCTGGGAATCAGCCCCAGCATTTT. Its protein is CASSMGQGAGNQPQHF. Variable domain in full (rest from reference TRBV19 and TRBJ1-5): DGGITQSPKYLFRKEGQNVTLSCEQNLNHDAMYWYRQDPGQGLRLIYYSQIVNDFQKGDIAEGYSVSREKKESFPLTVTSAQKNPTAFYLCASSMGQGAGNQPQHFGDGTRLSIL.

The gene calls are TRBV5-4 and TRBJ2-3; 9 nucleotides align to TRBD2. Germline V lookup: CDR1 SGHNT, CDR2 YYREEE (reference sequence). The CDR3 consists of 16 residues. V dropped 3 bases and J dropped 2; count of bases not matched to a gene: 7. The CDR3 sequence is CASSSSGTSHTDTQYF. CDR3 in DNA: TGTGCCAGCAGCTCCTCCGGGACTAGCCACACAGATACGCAGTATTTT.

The chain combines TRBV30 with TRBJ1-5; TRBD1 is a possible D gene (5 bases). The CDR3 extends over 16 amino acids. V was shortened by 0 bases and J by 0 bases, with 12 bases between the two germline ends. The germline V gene encodes CDR1 GTSNPN and CDR2 SVGIG (reference sequence). This CDR3 reads CAWSVIGGASNQPQHF. The CDR3 DNA sequence: TGTGCCTGGAGTGTAATTGGAGGGGCTAGCAATCAGCCCCAGCATTTT.

The sample holds a few counts of this clone. The chain carries TRBV18 and TRBJ2-7; D perhaps matches TRBD2 (5 bases). Trimming cost V 3 bases and J 4 bases, with 19 bases left between them. The CDR3 covers 16 residues. The V gene's germline CDR1 is KGHSH and CDR2 LQKENI. CDR3 residues: CASSPPKRAEVYEQYF. CDR3 nucleotides: TGTGCCAGCTCACCCCCCAAGAGGGCAGAGGTATACGAGCAGTACTTC. Looking up the rest from reference TRBV18 and TRBJ2-7 gives the full variable domain: NAGVMQNPRHLVRRRGQEARLRCSPMKGHSHVYWYRQLPEEGLKFMVYLQKENIIDESGMPKERFSAEFPKEGPSILRIQQVVRGDSAAYFCASSPPKRAEVYEQYFGPGTRLTVT.

This rearrangement joins TRBV4-3 to TRBJ2-7; 8 bases agree with TRBD2. The trim removed 1 base at V and 2 bases at J, leaving 16 bases unmatched. This CDR3 comprises 19 residues. In germline, CDR1 is LGHNA, CDR2 YSLEER. This CDR3 is CASSQVLSGASGSPYEQYF. In DNA, the CDR3 is TGCGCCAGCAGCCAAGTCCTGTCAGGGGCTAGCGGGTCTCCCTACGAGCAGTACTTC.

This clone came up once. The chain carries TRBV7-3 and TRBJ2-3, with D maybe TRBD2 (5 bases). Germline CDR1 reads SGHTA; CDR2 reads FQGTGA. The CDR3 consists of 15 residues. V shed 4 bases and J shed 2 bases, with 13 bases lying between them. CDR3 DNA: TGTGCCAGCAGCTCCCGGCCAGCGGACACAGATACGCAGTATTTT. Its translation is CASSSRPADTDTQYF.

The rearrangement uses TRBV27 and TRBJ2-3, with 9 bases lining up with TRBD1. CDR3 length: 17 residues. The germline CDR1 and CDR2 sequences are MNHEY and SMNVEV (reference sequence). J was trimmed by 4 bases and V by 2 bases; bases with no gene match: 10. The CDR3 DNA sequence: TGTGCCAGCAGTTTACTCCAGGGGACAGGGTGCCCAGATACGCAGTATTTT. Its translation: CASSLLQGTGCPDTQYF.

The count of this clone is one. The chain is built from TRBV7-5 and TRBJ2-1; the D call TRBD2 from the table was never checked on the DNA. TRBV7-5 is classified as a pseudogene. The CDR3 is 16 amino acids. Here the CDR3 DNA reads TGTGTCAGATTACTAGCGGGAGGGCCCTCGATCAATGAGCAGTTCTTC. Protein product: CVRLLAGGPSINEQFF.

This clone appeared a few times. As DNA, the CDR3 is TGCGCCAGCAGCCAAAGGACAGGGAACACCGGGGAGCTGTTTTTT. Protein product: CASSQRTGNTGELFF. V gene TRBV4-3 combines with J gene TRBJ2-2; TRBD1 matches 7 bases. This CDR3 comprises 15 residues. Germline CDR1 and CDR2: LGHNA and YSLEER. J gave up 1 base and V 2 bases, and 1 base lay outside the gene matches.

As DNA, the CDR3 is TGTGCCAGTAGTCCTACAGGGGGTATCCAAGAGACCCAGTACTTC. Residues: CASSPTGGIQETQYF. V gene TRBV19 combines with J gene TRBJ2-5, with 8 bases aligning to TRBD1. Trimming removed 5 bases from V and 1 base from J; junction bases left unmatched: 6. Looked up from germline, CDR1 is LNHDA and CDR2 is SQIVND (reference sequence). The CDR3 is made up of 15 amino acids.

The gene calls are TRBV10-3 and TRBJ2-1, with 12 bases aligning to TRBD2. J gave up 0 bases and V 10 bases, and 16 bases lay outside the gene matches. The CDR3 spans 19 residues. CDR1 ENHRY and CDR2 SYGVKD come from the germline V gene. Written as DNA, the CDR3 is TGTGCCACCAAGACTAGCGGGAGAATTTGGGGCCGCTCCTACAATGAGCAGTTCTTC. Its translation is CATKTSGRIWGRSYNEQFF.

This clone was observed a single time. The chain carries TRBV9 and TRBJ2-7; 7 bases fit TRBD2. CDR1 and CDR2 from the germline V gene are SGDLS and YYNGEE. CDR3 length: 14 amino acids. The J segment lost 5 bases and the V segment lost 5 bases, leaving 10 bases of the junction unmatched. CDR3 sequence reads: CASSHGRGVDEQYF. The CDR3 DNA is TGTGCCAGCAGTCATGGACGGGGGGTGGACGAGCAGTACTTC. The whole variable domain, remainder taken from reference TRBV9 and TRBJ2-7, is DSGVTQTPKHLITATGQRVTLRCSPRSGDLSVYWYQQSLDQGLQFLIQYYNGEERAKGNILERFSAQQFPDLHSELNLSSLELGDSALYFCASSHGRGVDEQYFGPGTRLTVT.

The chain recombines TRBV5-6 with TRBJ2-7; weak D call: TRBD1 (5 bases). Trimming took off 4 bases at V and 0 bases at J, with 14 bases between the two ends. The germline V gene has CDR1 SGHDT and CDR2 YYEEEE. This CDR3 comprises 15 residues. CDR3 amino acids: CASSPTGLPSYEQYF. The CDR3 DNA is TGTGCCAGCAGCCCAACAGGTCTCCCCTCCTACGAGCAGTACTTC.

The chain is built from TRBV19 and TRBJ1-1, with 8 bases lining up with TRBD1. Germline CDR1 and CDR2: LNHDA and SQIVND (reference sequence). This CDR3 spans 15 amino acids. Trimming took 4 bases from V and 1 from J; bases not matched to a gene: 5. CDR3: CASSTRDRKNTEAFF. The CDR3 DNA reads TGTGCCAGTAGTACCCGGGACAGGAAGAACACTGAAGCTTTCTTT.

V and J are TRBV7-8 and TRBJ1-1, with 9 bases fitting TRBD1. Per the germline V gene, CDR1 is SGHVS and CDR2 is FQNEAQ. This CDR3 has 14 amino acids. V lost 2 bases, J lost 4 bases, and 2 bases stayed unmatched. The CDR3 region has the DNA TGTGCCAGCAGCTTACGACAGGGGGGCACTGAAGCTTTCTTT. It yields the protein CASSLRQGGTEAFF. The full variable domain, in which reference TRBV7-8 and TRBJ1-1 provide the parts outside the CDR3, is GAGVSQSPRYKVAKRGQDVALRCDPISGHVSLFWYQQALGQGPEFLTYFQNEAQLDKSGLPSDRFFAERPEGSVSTLKIQRTQQEDSAVYLCASSLRQGGTEAFFGQGTRLTVV.

The V gene is TRBV10-1, the J gene TRBJ2-7; a weak D match, TRBD2 (6 bases). Germline CDR1 WNHNN, CDR2 SYGVQD (reference sequence). This CDR3 spans 14 amino acids. Trimming removed 10 bases at V and 3 bases at J, with 19 bases between. CDR3 amino acids: CAIAPGSQLYEQYF. In DNA, the CDR3 is TGCGCCATCGCACCCGGGAGTCAACTCTACGAGCAGTACTTC.

The rearrangement joins TRBV30 to TRBJ1-2; D is unresolved. Trimming pared 1 base from V and 6 bases from J, leaving 6 bases between. The germline V gene encodes CDR1 GTSNPN and CDR2 SVGIG (reference sequence). The CDR3 runs to 11 residues. The CDR3 DNA reads as TGTGCCTGGAGTGCGGTCCATGGCTACACCTTC. Its translation: CAWSAVHGYTF.

V is TRBV11-3 and J is TRBJ2-7, with D tentatively TRBD2 (6 bases). V shed 2 bases and J shed 1 base, with 9 bases lying between them. The CDR3 covers 14 residues. Germline V lookup: CDR1 SGHNT, CDR2 YENEEA. CDR3: CASSLSGGSYEQYF. For the CDR3, the DNA is TGTGCCAGCAGCTTATCTGGGGGGTCCTACGAGCAGTACTTC.

This chain connects TRBV28 to TRBJ1-1; D remains ambiguous. V lost 6 bases to trimming and J lost 4 bases, with 6 bases between them. Germline CDR1 MDHEN, CDR2 SYDVKM. The CDR3 has 11 residues. CDR3 in amino acids: CASSLGTEAFF. For the CDR3, the DNA is TGTGCCAGCAGCCTCGGCACTGAAGCTTTCTTT.

The chain has TRBV18 and TRBJ2-3; TRBD2 might be the D (7 bases). V was cut by 2 bases and J by 6 bases, with 15 bases left in between. The length of the CDR3 is 15 residues. Germline values: CDR1 KGHSH, CDR2 LQKENI. CDR3 in amino acids: CASSPGGDIWDTQYF. CDR3 bases: TGTGCCAGCTCACCAGGGGGGGACATCTGGGATACGCAGTATTTT.

J is TRBJ2-1 and V is TRBV6-1; 7 positions match TRBD2. After removal of 2 bases from V and 5 bases from J, the junction contained 9 bases not matched to a gene. Germline CDR1 MNHNS, CDR2 SASEGT. CDR3 length equals 16 residues. This chain's CDR3 is CASSEWAGEGNNEQFF. DNA for the CDR3: TGTGCCAGCAGTGAATGGGCGGGAGAAGGGAACAATGAGCAGTTCTTC.

The chain links TRBV19 to TRBJ2-5, with D tentatively TRBD2 (6 bases). CDR3 length: 11 amino acids. CDR1 is LNHDA and CDR2 is SQIVND in the germline V gene (reference sequence). Trimming took 7 bases from V and 4 from J, leaving 7 bases between them. The CDR3 here is CASMEGETQYF. The CDR3 DNA reads TGTGCCAGTATGGAGGGAGAGACCCAGTACTTC.

The rearrangement uses TRBV7-3 and TRBJ2-4; D is possibly TRBD2 (6 bases). Germline values: CDR1 SGHTA, CDR2 FQGTGA. Trimming removed 5 bases at V and 4 bases at J, with 15 bases between. The CDR3 totals 15 residues. For the CDR3, the DNA is TGTGCCAGCAGCGACGGGTTCGCGGGGAAAAACATTCAGTACTTC. It yields the protein CASSDGFAGKNIQYF.